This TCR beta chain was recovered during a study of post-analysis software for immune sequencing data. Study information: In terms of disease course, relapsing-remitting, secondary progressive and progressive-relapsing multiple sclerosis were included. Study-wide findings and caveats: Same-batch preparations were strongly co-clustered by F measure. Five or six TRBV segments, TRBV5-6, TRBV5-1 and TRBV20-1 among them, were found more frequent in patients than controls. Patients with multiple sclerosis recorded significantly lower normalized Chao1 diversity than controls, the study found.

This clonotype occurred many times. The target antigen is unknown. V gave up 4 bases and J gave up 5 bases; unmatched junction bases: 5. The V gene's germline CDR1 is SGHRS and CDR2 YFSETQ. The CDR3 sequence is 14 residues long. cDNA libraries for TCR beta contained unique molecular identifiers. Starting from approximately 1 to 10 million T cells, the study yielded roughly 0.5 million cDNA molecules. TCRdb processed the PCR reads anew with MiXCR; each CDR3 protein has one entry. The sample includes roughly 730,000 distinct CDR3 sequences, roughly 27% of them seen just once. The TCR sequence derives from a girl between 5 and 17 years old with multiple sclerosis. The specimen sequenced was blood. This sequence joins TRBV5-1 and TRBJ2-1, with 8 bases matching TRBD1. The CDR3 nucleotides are TGCGCCAGCAGCATCAGGGGGCGGGACAATGAGCAGTTCTTC. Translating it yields CASSIRGRDNEQFF.